This TCR beta chain appears in the sequencing data of a study of T cell responses to AZD1222 COVID-19 vaccine. Whole-study results and caveats: Repertoire samples came only from after the peak T cell response. Only a handful of AZD1222 recipients, several in all, had baseline seropositivity. Females outnumbered males among donors, who were mostly white British; clonal diversity was possibly underestimated. Nearly half of unique spike-specific TCRs reportedly avoided B.1.351 and B.1.1.7 mutated regions.

The V end lost 4 bases, the J end lost 2 bases, and 14 bases lay between the germline ends. The CDR3 loop spans 15 amino acids. Germline V lookup: CDR1 MNHNY, CDR2 SVGAGI (reference sequence). This clone is a singleton in its sample. Antigen specificity is unknown. Only in-frame clones appear in the TCRdb table, and some are missing; sequencing was by immunoSEQ multiplex PCR. The sample holds about 35,000 clones, just over 85% seen once. This receptor was identified in an adult who received the AZD1222 COVID-19 vaccine. The V and J genes are TRBV6-6 and TRBJ1-2; weak D call: TRBD1 (5 bases). Material: peripheral blood, obtained 28 days after the second AZD1222 dose. CDR3 protein: CASSFLPGRNYGYTF. The DNA of the CDR3 is TGTGCCAGCAGTTTCCTCCCGGGACGGAACTATGGCTACACCTTC.